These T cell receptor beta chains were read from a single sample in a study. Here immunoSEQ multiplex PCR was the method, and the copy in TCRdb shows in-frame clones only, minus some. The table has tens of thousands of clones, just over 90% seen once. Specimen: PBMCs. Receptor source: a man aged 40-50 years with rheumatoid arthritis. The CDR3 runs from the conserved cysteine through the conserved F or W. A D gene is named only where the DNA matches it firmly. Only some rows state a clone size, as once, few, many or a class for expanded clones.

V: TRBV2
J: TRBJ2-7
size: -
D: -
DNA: TGTGCCAGCAGTGGATTAGTAGAGCAGTACTTC
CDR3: CASSGLVEQYF

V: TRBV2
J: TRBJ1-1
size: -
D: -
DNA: TGTGCCAGCAGTAAGGGCGAAAGCGGCACTGAAGCTTTCTTT
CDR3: CASSKGESGTEAFF

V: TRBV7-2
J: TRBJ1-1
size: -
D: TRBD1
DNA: TGTGCCAGCAGCTCTTCAGGGGGCACTGAAGCTTTCTTT
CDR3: CASSSSGGTEAFF

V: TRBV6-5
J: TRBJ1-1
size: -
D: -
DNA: TGTGCCAGCACCAACTTGCGCTTAATGAACACTGAAGCTTTCTTT
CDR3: CASTNLRLMNTEAFF

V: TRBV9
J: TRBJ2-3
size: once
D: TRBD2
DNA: TGTGCCAGCAGCAGCGGACTAGCGGGGTCGGGGGATACGCAGTATTTT
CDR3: CASSSGLAGSGDTQYF

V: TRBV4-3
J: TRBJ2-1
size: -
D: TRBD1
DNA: TGCGCCAGCAGCCAAGATTGGACAGGGTACAATGAGCAGTTCTTC
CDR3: CASSQDWTGYNEQFF

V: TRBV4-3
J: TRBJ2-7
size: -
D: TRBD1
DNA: TGCGCCAGCAGCCAATCGACAGGGGTGGGCTACGAGCAGTACTTC
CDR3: CASSQSTGVGYEQYF

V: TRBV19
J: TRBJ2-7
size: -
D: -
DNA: TGTGCCAGTAGTCCAGCCCAAATTTCCTACGAGCAGTACTTC
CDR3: CASSPAQISYEQYF

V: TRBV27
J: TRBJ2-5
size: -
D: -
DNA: TGTGCCAGCAGTCCGGACGCGAAGAGGGAGACCCAGTACTTC
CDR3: CASSPDAKRETQYF

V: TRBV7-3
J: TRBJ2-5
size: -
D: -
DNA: TGTGCCAGCAGCCCGGGGTCTGTGGAGACCCAGTACTTC
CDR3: CASSPGSVETQYF

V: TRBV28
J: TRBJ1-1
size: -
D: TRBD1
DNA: TGTGCCAGCAGTTTAGTCCAAATAGCACAGGGGGGCACTGAAGCTTTCTTT
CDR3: CASSLVQIAQGGTEAFF

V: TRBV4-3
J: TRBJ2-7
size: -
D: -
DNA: TGCGCCAGCAGCCAAACGGGTAGCTACGAGCAGTACTTC
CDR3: CASSQTGSYEQYF

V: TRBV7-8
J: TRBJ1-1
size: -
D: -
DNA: TGTGCCAGCAGCTTAGTAGCCAGGAACACTGAAGCTTTCTTT
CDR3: CASSLVARNTEAFF

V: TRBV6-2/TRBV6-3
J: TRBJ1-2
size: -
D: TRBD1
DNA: TGTGCCAGCAGTTACCAGGGGGCGCGGGGCTACACCTTC
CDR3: CASSYQGARGYTF

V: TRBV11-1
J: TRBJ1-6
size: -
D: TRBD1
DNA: TGTGCCAGCAGCGCCTTACAGGGGAAGCTCCACTTT
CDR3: CASSALQGKLHF

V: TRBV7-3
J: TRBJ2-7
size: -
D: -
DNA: TGTGCCAGCAGCTTAACGTCGTCTGGGGGGCTCGACGAGCAGTACTTC
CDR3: CASSLTSSGGLDEQYF

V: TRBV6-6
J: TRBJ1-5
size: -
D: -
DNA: TGTGCCAGCAGTTATGCCTTCGGGGGCAATCAGCCCCAGCATTTT
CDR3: CASSYAFGGNQPQHF

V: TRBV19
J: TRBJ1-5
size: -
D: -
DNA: TGTGCCAGTAGTATCCCAGGGTTAGAGCCCCAGCATTTT
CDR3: CASSIPGLEPQHF

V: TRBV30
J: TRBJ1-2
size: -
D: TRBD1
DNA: TGTGCCTGGAGGGGACAGGGGGACTATGGCTACACCTTC
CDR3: CAWRGQGDYGYTF

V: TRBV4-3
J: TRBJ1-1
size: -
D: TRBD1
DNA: TGCGCCAGCAGCCAATCGGGACAGGCAGTCACTGAAGCTTTCTTT
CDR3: CASSQSGQAVTEAFF

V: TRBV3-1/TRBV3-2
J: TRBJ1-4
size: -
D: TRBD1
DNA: TGTGCCAGCAGCCTCGACAGGGAAGAAAAACTGTTTTTT
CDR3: CASSLDREEKLFF

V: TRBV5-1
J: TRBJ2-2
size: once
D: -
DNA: TGCGCCAGCAGACCGACAGCGAACACCGGGGAGCTGTTTTTT
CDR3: CASRPTANTGELFF

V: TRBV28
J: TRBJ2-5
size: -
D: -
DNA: TGTGCCAGCAGTCCCCGCGGAAGAGGGGGGGAGACCCAGTACTTC
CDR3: CASSPRGRGGETQYF

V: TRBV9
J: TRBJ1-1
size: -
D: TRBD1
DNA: TGTGCCAGCAGCGTAGGAAGTAGGGGGCTGAACACTGAAGCTTTCTTT
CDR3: CASSVGSRGLNTEAFF

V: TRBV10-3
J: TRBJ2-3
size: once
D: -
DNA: TGTGCCATCCACCAGCGGGGCACAGATACGCAGTATTTT
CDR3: CAIHQRGTDTQYF

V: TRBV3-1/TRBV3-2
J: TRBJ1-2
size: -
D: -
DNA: TGTGCCAGCAGCCCAAACACCCTCCGGAGGAATGGCTACACCTTC
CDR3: CASSPNTLRRNGYTF

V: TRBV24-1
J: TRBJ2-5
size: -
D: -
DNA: TGTGCCACCAGTGATTTGCATTTAGAGACCCAGTACTTC
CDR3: CATSDLHLETQYF

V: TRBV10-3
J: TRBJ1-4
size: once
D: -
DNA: TGTGCCATCAGTGAGTCGGGCAGGGAGGCTGAAAAACTGTTTTTT
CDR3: CAISESGREAEKLFF

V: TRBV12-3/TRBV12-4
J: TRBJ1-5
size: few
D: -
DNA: TGTGCCAGCAGTTTATTTAATCAGCCCCAGCATTTT
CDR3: CASSLFNQPQHF

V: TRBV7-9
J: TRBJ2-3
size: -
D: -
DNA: TGTGCCAGCAGCCAGATCCGGGATACGACAGATACGCAGTATTTT
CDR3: CASSQIRDTTDTQYF

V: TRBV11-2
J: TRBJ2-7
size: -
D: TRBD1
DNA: TGTGCCAGCAGCTTAATGGGACAGGGGTTCTACGAGCAGTACTTC
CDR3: CASSLMGQGFYEQYF

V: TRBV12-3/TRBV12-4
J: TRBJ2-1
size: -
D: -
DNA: TGTGCCAGCAGGGGGGTAGCAGGGGAGCAGTTCTTC
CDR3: CASRGVAGEQFF

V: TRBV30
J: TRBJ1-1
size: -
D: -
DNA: TGTGCCTGGAGTACACACACGAACACTGAAGCTTTCTTT
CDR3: CAWSTHTNTEAFF

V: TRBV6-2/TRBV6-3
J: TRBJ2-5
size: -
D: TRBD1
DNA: TGTGCCAGCAGTTCGGAACTGGGACAGCAAGAGACCCAGTACTTC
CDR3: CASSSELGQQETQYF

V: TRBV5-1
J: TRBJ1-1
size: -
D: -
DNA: TGCGCCAGCAGCTTGGTGTCGGGATTAGGGGACACTGAAGCTTTCTTT
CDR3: CASSLVSGLGDTEAFF

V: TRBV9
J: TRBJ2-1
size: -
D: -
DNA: TGTGCCAGCAGCGTCACAGGGAGCTCCTACAATGAGCAGTTCTTC
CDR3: CASSVTGSSYNEQFF

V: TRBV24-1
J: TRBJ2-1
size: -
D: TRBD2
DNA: TGTGCCACCAGCGGACTAGCGGGAGGACTATCCTACAATGAGCAGTTCTTC
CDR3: CATSGLAGGLSYNEQFF

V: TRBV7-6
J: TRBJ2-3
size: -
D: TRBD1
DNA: TGTGCCAGCAGTTTCAGGGGGCTGGCAGATACGCAGTATTTT
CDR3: CASSFRGLADTQYF

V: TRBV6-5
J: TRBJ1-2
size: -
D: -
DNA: TGTGCCAGCAGTTGGACGCCTAGGGCTGATGGCTACACCTTC
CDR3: CASSWTPRADGYTF

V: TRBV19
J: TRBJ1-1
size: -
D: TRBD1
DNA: TGTGCCAGTAGTATAGGGACAGGAAGGACTGAAGCTTTCTTT
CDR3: CASSIGTGRTEAFF